The rows below give T cell receptor beta chains drawn from one sample of a study of cytomegalovirus exposure and HLA in healthy donors. Sequencing used immunoSEQ multiplex PCR; TCRdb keeps in-frame clones, though not all of them. The table records about 190,000 clones, more than 75% of them present only once. The sequencing input was PBMCs. These receptors all come from a woman aged 45-65 years in good health and CMV-seronegative. Each CDR3 is given with its conserved first and last residue. Each record gives: V gene, CDR3 protein.

V gene: TRBV6-1
CDR3 protein: CASSETGLYGELFF

V gene: TRBV7-9
CDR3 protein: CSSSFWEAELFF

V gene: TRBV7-9
CDR3 protein: CASSLDSAGPGGYTF

V gene: TRBV7-3
CDR3 protein: CASSAHRGAEAFF

V gene: TRBV16
CDR3 protein: CASSTTGENYGYTF

V gene: TRBV7-2
CDR3 protein: CASSLSSGLYNEQFF

V gene: TRBV19
CDR3 protein: CASSIILAGGGQPQHF

V gene: TRBV7-7
CDR3 protein: CASSLDRGTEAFF

V gene: TRBV9
CDR3 protein: CASSVWDSPSYEQYF

V gene: TRBV7-2
CDR3 protein: CASSLGTGARSNQPQHF

V gene: TRBV7-2
CDR3 protein: CASSSTSGYYEQYF

V gene: TRBV14
CDR3 protein: CASSHLGWGDGYTF

V gene: TRBV9
CDR3 protein: CASSVTGENGYTF

V gene: TRBV27
CDR3 protein: CASSFGQGFYEQYF

V gene: TRBV28
CDR3 protein: CASNPGQKNSPLHF

V gene: TRBV5-4
CDR3 protein: CASSFPVNYGYTF

V gene: TRBV9
CDR3 protein: CASSVGGAQNEKLFF

V gene: TRBV7-9
CDR3 protein: CASSFGQANYGYTF

V gene: TRBV5-1
CDR3 protein: CASRRETWTSGKTQYF

V gene: TRBV5-1
CDR3 protein: CASSLAAAGANYGYTF

V gene: TRBV7-6
CDR3 protein: CASSLVAGAGEQYF

V gene: TRBV7-9
CDR3 protein: CASSLGGQVSSYEQYF

V gene: TRBV20-1
CDR3 protein: CSASPQYEQYF

V gene: TRBV7-2
CDR3 protein: CASSLPANYEQYF

V gene: TRBV9
CDR3 protein: CASSVDLGGRTEAFF

V gene: TRBV28
CDR3 protein: CASSLNPRLEAFF

V gene: TRBV9
CDR3 protein: CASSARTSGSYNEQFF

V gene: TRBV5-1
CDR3 protein: CASSLLSKQGAYGYTF

V gene: TRBV6-1
CDR3 protein: CASSAATSGTYEQYF

V gene: TRBV5-1
CDR3 protein: CASSFGLAGVVNTGELFF

V gene: TRBV28
CDR3 protein: CASSSEGWRREGSYNEQFF

V gene: TRBV5-1
CDR3 protein: CASSLVGGENTIYF

V gene: TRBV5-6
CDR3 protein: CASSLGTLATYNEQFF

V gene: TRBV10-3
CDR3 protein: CAISEPGVGSPLHF

V gene: TRBV2
CDR3 protein: CASSAVGGGNTIYF

V gene: TRBV19
CDR3 protein: CASGQGIGNEQFF

V gene: TRBV5-1
CDR3 protein: CASGLNPGVNEAFF

V gene: TRBV7-9
CDR3 protein: CASSLEENTEAFF

V gene: TRBV7-6
CDR3 protein: CASSPGQSYEQYF

V gene: TRBV6-1
CDR3 protein: CASSGHIGQGANQPQHF

V gene: TRBV6-5
CDR3 protein: CASSYVRGGTDTQYF

V gene: TRBV11-2
CDR3 protein: CASSLGTDNYGYTF

V gene: TRBV7-9
CDR3 protein: CASSLVASYGYTF

V gene: TRBV6-5
CDR3 protein: CASRFGTSGSPLHF

V gene: TRBV5-1
CDR3 protein: CASCEAQGRREETQYF

V gene: TRBV7-7
CDR3 protein: CASSFTSATYNEQFF

V gene: TRBV25-1
CDR3 protein: CASMQDLSYEQYF

V gene: TRBV28
CDR3 protein: CASLDSYEQYF

V gene: TRBV7-7
CDR3 protein: CASSLSGRPGETQYF

V gene: TRBV9
CDR3 protein: CASSAQGIYGYTF

V gene: TRBV2
CDR3 protein: CASQQRGDRVAGYTF

V gene: TRBV5-1
CDR3 protein: CASRHPTGRNTEAFF

V gene: TRBV28
CDR3 protein: CASSAYYRDANTEAFF

V gene: TRBV6-1
CDR3 protein: CASSLQGANTEAFF

V gene: TRBV7-9
CDR3 protein: CASSPQGSTEAFF

V gene: TRBV4-3
CDR3 protein: CASCRDRGLNNEQFF